Each of the 6 T cell receptor beta chains below was sequenced from the same sample in a study of blood T cells in healthy people across ages. A sample-barcoded 5' primer and a J-beta primer mix were used in a second PCR of roughly 7 to 11 cycles. In TCRdb, the 5' RACE reads were re-called with MiXCR into one record per CDR3 protein. The repertoire holds over a million distinct CDR3 sequences, with approximately 40% as singletons. Sequenced input: blood. The receptor set was obtained from a woman under 30 in good health.

The V call is TRBV5-6, the J call TRBJ1-5; the match to TRBD1 covers 7 bases. Germline V gene lookup returns CDR1 SGHDT and CDR2 YYEEEE. The CDR3 is 14 residues long. After removal of 4 bases from V and 7 bases from J, the junction contained 8 bases not matched to a gene. This chain's CDR3 is CASSGQGGYQPQHF. In nucleotides, the CDR3 is TGTGCCAGCAGCGGTCAGGGGGGGTACCAGCCCCAGCATTTT.

The CDR3 DNA follows: TGTGCCATCCGGGGGACATCCTACGAGCAGTACTTC. Its protein product is CAIRGTSYEQYF. This rearrangement joins TRBV6-1 to TRBJ2-7, with D possibly being TRBD1 or TRBD2 (6 bases each). The CDR3 has 12 residues. Germline CDR1 and CDR2: MNHNS and SASEGT. The V gene lost 10 bases and the J gene lost 1 base, with 11 bases spanning the gap.

This chain connects TRBV12-3 or TRBV12-4 to TRBJ1-2, with D perhaps TRBD1 (5 bases). This CDR3 is 13 amino acids long. V was pared by 5 bases and J by 6 bases, with 13 bases between. The CDR3 region is CASSVGRANGYTF. DNA for the CDR3: TGTGCCAGCAGTGTGGGCAGGGCGAATGGCTACACCTTC.

Note on this clonotype: This may arise from a read error, as a much more abundant clone is one base away. J is TRBJ2-1 and V is TRBV29-1; no clear D. CDR1 is SQVTM, CDR2 ANQGSEA, per germline. V was shortened by 3 bases and J by 0 bases, with 9 bases between the two germline ends. This CDR3 is 14 amino acids long. For the CDR3, the DNA is TGCAGCGTTGATCGCTGGAGCTCCTACAATGAGCAGTTCTTC. Its translation: CSVDRWSSYNEQFF.

The chain joins TRBV11-2 to TRBJ1-1; 7 bases line up with TRBD1. The CDR3 has 14 amino acids. Germline V CDR1 and CDR2: SGHAT, FQNNGV. V was pared by 7 bases and J by 4 bases, with 9 bases of the junction left unmatched. DNA for the CDR3: TGTGCCAGCAACACCCAACAGGGGACCACTGAAGCTTTCTTT. Its translation is CASNTQQGTTEAFF. The variable domain in full, completed from reference TRBV11-2 and TRBJ1-1, reads EAGVAQSPRYKIIEKRQSVAFWCNPISGHATLYWYQQILGQGPKLLIQFQNNGVVDDSQLPKDRFSAERLKGVDSTLKIQPAKLEDSAVYLCASNTQQGTTEAFFGQGTRLTVV.

This clonotype was seen a few times. V usage is TRBV13 and J usage is TRBJ1-4, with 10 bases matching TRBD1. J was trimmed by 7 bases and V by 5 bases; bases with no gene match: 16. The CDR3 is 18 residues long. Germline values: CDR1 PRHDT, CDR2 FYEKMQ (reference sequence). The CDR3 spells CASSRTGTGDVSAEKLFF. The CDR3 DNA is TGTGCCAGCAGCCGAACCGGGACAGGGGATGTGAGTGCTGAAAAACTGTTTTTT.